This T cell receptor (beta chain) was recovered during a study of T cell responses to AZD1222 COVID-19 vaccine. Repertoires were generated with immunoSEQ multiplex PCR, while TCRdb's copy carries only in-frame clones and drops some. This table holds more than 250,000 clones, approximately 93% found once. V shed 7 bases and J shed 8 bases, with 14 bases lying between them. CDR3 length equals 12 residues. This material consisted of peripheral blood, taken on day 0 of AZD1222 vaccination. This rearrangement joins TRBV12-3 or TRBV12-4 to TRBJ1-2, with TRBD1 as a possible D gene (5 bases). The sequence came from an adult in good health. The CDR3 reads CASNRGWGGYTF. The DNA of the CDR3 is TGTGCCAGCAATAGGGGTTGGGGAGGCTACACCTTC.